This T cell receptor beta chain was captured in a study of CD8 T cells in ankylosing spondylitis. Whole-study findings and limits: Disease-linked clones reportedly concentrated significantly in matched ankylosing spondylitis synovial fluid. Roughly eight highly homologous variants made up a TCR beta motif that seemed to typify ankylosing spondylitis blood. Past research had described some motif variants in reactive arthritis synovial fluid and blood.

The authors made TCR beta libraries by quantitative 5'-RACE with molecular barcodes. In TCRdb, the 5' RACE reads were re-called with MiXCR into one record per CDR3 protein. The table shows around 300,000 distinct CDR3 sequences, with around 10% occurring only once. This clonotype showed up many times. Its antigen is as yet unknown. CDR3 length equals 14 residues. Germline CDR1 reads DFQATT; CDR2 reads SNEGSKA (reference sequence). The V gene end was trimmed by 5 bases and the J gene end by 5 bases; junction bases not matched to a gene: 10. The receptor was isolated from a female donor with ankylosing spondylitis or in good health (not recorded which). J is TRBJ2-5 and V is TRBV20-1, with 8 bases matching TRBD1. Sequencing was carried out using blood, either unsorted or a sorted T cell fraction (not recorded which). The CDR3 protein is CSASRQGNVETQYF. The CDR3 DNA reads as TGCAGTGCTTCGAGACAGGGGAACGTCGAGACCCAGTACTTC.